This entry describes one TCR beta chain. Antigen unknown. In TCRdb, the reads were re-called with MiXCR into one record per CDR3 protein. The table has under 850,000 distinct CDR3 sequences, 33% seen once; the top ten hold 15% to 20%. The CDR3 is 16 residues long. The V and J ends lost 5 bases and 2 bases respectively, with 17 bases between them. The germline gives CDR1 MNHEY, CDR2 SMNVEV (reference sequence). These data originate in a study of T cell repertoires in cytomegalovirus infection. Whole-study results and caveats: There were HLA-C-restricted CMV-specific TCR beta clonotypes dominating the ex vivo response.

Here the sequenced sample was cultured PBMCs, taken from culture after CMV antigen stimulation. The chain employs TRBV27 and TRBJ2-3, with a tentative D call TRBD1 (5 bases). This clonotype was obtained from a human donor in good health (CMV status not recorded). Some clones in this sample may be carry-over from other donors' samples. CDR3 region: CASSRGAVLNTDTQYF. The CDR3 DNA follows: TGTGCCAGCAGTCGTGGGGCAGTCCTTAACACAGATACGCAGTATTTT.